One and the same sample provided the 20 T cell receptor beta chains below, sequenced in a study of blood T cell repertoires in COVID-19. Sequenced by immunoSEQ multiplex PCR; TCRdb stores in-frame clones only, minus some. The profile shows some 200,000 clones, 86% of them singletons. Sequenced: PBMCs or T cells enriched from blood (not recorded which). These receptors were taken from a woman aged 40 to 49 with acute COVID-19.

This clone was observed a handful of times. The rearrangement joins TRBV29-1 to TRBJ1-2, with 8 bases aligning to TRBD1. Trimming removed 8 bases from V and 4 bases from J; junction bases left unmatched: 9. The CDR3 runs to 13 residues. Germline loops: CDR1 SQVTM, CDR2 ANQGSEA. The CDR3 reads CSLGSGGPYGYTF. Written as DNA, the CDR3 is TGCAGCCTAGGGTCAGGGGGCCCCTATGGCTACACCTTC.

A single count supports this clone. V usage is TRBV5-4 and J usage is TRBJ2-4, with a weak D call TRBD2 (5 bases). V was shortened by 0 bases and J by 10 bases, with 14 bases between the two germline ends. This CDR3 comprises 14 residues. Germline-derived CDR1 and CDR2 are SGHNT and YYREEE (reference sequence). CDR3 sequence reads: CASSLARAGGIQYF. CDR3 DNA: TGTGCCAGCAGCTTGGCCCGGGCGGGTGGGATTCAGTACTTC.

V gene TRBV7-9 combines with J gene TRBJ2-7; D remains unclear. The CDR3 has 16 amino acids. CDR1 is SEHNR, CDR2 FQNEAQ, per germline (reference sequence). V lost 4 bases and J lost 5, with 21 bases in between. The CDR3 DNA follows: TGTGCCAGCAGCTCATTTACAGTATCCCAGAGCCACGAGCAGTACTTC. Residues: CASSSFTVSQSHEQYF. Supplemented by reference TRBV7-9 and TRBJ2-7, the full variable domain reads DTGVSQNPRHKITKRGQNVTFRCDPISEHNRLYWYRQTLGQGPEFLTYFQNEAQLEKSRLLSDRFSAERPKGSFSTLEIQRTEQGDSAMYLCASSSFTVSQSHEQYFGPGTRLTVT.

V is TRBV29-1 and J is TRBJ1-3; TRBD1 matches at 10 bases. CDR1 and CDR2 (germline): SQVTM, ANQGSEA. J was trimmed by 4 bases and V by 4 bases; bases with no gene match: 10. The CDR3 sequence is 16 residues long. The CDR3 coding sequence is TGCAGCGTTGCCATATCGGGACAGGGGACGGGAAACACCATATATTTT. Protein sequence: CSVAISGQGTGNTIYF.

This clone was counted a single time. The CDR3 region is CGALRQEEAFF. The CDR3 region has the DNA TGCGGGGCATTACGGCAGGAAGAAGCTTTCTTT. The chain is built from TRBV20-1 and TRBJ1-1; possible D gene TRBD1, 5 bases. The CDR3 has 11 residues. CDR1 is DFQATT, CDR2 SNEGSKA, per germline (reference sequence).

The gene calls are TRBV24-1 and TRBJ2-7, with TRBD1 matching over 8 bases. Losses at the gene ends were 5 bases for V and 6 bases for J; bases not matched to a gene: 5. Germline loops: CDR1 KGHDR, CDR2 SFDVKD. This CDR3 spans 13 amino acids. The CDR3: CATSAPGGGEQYV. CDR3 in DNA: TGTGCCACCAGTGCTCCAGGGGGCGGCGAGCAGTACGTC.

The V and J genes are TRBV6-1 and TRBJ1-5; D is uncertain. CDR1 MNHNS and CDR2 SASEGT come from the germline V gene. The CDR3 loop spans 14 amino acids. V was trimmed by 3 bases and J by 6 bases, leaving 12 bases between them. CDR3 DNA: TGTGCCAGCAGTGATGGTCGTTGGGCTCAGCCCCAGCATTTT. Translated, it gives CASSDGRWAQPQHF.

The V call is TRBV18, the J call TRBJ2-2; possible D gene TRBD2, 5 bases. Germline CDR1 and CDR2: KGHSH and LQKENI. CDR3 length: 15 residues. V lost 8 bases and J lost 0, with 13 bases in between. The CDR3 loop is CASPRPGSNTGELFF. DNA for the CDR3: TGTGCCAGCCCGCGCCCGGGGTCGAACACCGGGGAGCTGTTTTTT.

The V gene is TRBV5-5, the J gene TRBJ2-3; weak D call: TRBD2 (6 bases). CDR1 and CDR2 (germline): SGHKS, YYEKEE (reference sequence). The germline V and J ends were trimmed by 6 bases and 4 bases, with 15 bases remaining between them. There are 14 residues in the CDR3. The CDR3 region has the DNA TGTGCCAGCACGGCGGGGACCCCGGCAGATACGCAGTATTTT. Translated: CASTAGTPADTQYF.

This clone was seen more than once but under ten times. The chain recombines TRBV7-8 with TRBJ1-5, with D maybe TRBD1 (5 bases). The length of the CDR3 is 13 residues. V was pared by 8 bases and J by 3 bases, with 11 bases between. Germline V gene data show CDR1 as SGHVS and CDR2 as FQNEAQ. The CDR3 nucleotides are TGTGCCAGCCGGCAGGACACCAATCAGCCCCAGCATTTT. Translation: CASRQDTNQPQHF.

CDR3 sequence reads: CASSSRPPANEKLFF. The DNA of the CDR3 is TGTGCCAGCAGCTCCCGTCCCCCCGCTAATGAAAAACTGTTTTTT. The V gene is TRBV7-9, the J gene TRBJ1-4, with no clear D. This CDR3 comprises 15 residues. Germline V gives CDR1 SEHNR, CDR2 FQNEAQ (reference sequence). V was clipped by 4 bases and J by 3 bases, with 12 bases between them.

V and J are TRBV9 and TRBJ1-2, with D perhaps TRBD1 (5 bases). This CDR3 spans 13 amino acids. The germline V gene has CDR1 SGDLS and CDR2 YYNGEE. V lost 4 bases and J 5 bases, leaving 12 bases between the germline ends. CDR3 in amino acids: CASSSGGGYGYTF. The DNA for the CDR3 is TGTGCCAGCAGCTCCGGGGGGGGGTATGGCTACACCTTC. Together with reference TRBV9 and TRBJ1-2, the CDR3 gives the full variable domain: DSGVTQTPKHLITATGQRVTLRCSPRSGDLSVYWYQQSLDQGLQFLIQYYNGEERAKGNILERFSAQQFPDLHSELNLSSLELGDSALYFCASSSGGGYGYTFGSGTRLTVV.

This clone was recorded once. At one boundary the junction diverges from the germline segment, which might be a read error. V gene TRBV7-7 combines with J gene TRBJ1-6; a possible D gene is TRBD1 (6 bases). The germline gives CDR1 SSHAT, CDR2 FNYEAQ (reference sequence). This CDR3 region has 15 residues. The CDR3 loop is CASSLAGVGNSPLHF. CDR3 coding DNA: TGTGCTAGCAGCTTAGCAGGGGTTGGTAATTCACCCCTCCACTTT.

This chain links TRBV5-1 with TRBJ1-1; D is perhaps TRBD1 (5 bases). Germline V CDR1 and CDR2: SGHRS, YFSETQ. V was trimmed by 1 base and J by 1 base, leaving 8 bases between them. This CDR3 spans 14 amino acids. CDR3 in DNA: TGCGCCAGCAGCTTGCGACAGCAGAACACTGAAGCTTTCTTT. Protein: CASSLRQQNTEAFF. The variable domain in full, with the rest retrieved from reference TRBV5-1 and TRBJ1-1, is KAGVTQTPRYLIKTRGQQVTLSCSPISGHRSVSWYQQTPGQGLQFLFEYFSETQRNKGNFPGRFSGRQFSNSRSEMNVSTLELGDSALYLCASSLRQQNTEAFFGQGTRLTVV.

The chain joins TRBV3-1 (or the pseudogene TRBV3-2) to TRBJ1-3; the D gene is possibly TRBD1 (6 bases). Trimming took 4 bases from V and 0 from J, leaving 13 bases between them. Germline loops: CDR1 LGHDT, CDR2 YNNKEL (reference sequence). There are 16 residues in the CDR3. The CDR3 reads CASSPHSGVSGNTIYF. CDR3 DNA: TGTGCCAGCAGCCCGCATTCAGGGGTCTCTGGAAACACCATATATTTT.

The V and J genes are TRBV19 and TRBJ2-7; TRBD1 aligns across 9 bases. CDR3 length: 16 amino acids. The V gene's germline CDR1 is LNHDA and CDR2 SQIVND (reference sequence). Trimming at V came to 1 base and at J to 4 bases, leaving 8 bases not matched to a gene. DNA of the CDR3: TGTGCCAGTAGTATAGTCACCGGGACAGGGAGGTACGAGCAGTACTTC. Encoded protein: CASSIVTGTGRYEQYF. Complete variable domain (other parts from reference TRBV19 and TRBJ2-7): DGGITQSPKYLFRKEGQNVTLSCEQNLNHDAMYWYRQDPGQGLRLIYYSQIVNDFQKGDIAEGYSVSREKKESFPLTVTSAQKNPTAFYLCASSIVTGTGRYEQYFGPGTRLTVT.

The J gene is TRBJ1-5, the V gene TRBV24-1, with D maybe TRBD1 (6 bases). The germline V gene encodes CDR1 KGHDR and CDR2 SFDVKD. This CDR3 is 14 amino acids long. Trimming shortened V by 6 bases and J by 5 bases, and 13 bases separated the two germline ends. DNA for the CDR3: TGTGCCACCAGTTCCGGTGACAGGCATCAGCCCCAGCATTTT. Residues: CATSSGDRHQPQHF.

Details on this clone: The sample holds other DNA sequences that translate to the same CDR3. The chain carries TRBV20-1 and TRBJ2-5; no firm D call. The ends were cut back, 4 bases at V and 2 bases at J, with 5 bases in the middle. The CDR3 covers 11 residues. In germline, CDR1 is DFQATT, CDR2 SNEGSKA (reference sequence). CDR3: CSANSQETQYF. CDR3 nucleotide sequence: TGCAGTGCTAATTCTCAAGAGACCCAGTACTTC.

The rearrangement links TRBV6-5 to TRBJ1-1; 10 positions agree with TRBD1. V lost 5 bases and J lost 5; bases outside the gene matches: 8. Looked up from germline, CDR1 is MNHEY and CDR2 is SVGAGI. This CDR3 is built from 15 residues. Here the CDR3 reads CASSPGTGVGTEAFF. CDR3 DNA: TGTGCCAGCAGTCCAGGGACAGGGGTGGGTACTGAAGCTTTCTTT.

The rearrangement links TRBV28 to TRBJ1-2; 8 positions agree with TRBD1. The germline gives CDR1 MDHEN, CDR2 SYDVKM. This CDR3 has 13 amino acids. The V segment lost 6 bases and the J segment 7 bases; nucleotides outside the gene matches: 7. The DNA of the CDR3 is TGTGCCAGCAGGGAGACTCAGGGGGCTGGCTACACCTTC. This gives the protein CASRETQGAGYTF.